Sequencing of this T cell receptor beta chain was carried out in a study of control samples from healthy donors and cancer patients. V gave up 4 bases and J gave up 0 bases, with 7 bases separating them. Germline CDR1 is SGHRS and CDR2 is YFSETQ. This CDR3 has 13 residues. Produced via immunoSEQ multiplex PCR; TCRdb's table is partial and in-frame only. The data hold around 94,000 clones, with more than 85% observed a single time. The sample was blood. This chain uses TRBV5-1 with TRBJ1-1; D remains unclear. The sequence came from a young woman in good health. CDR3 nucleotides: TGCGCCAGCAGCGTGGACGTGAACACTGAAGCTTTCTTT. Amino acid sequence: CASSVDVNTEAFF.